Here is one T cell receptor (beta chain) with its context. Its antigen is undetermined. The data belong to a study of regulatory T cells in long-lasting Graves disease. Study-wide results and limits: Favored gene segments in persistent disease were TRBV28, TRBJ1-2 and TRBJ2-5. More public clonotypes were shared by persistent patients (2,741) than by new patients (roughly 930). Persistent Graves' patients possessed reduced TCR diversity relative to recently diagnosed ones.

Library construction for TCR beta used iRepertoire HTBI primers and Arm-PCR of CDR3 regions. In the original processing: Across the samples, identification revealed roughly 56 TRBV and more than 11 TRBJ segments. Using its own MiXCR run on the multiplex PCR reads, TCRdb lists one record per CDR3 protein. The V and J calls shown here were made by TCRdb, not taken from the authors' results. Found here are some 370,000 distinct CDR3 sequences, around 11% of them singletons; the top ten hold approximately 17%. The CDR3 is made up of 15 amino acids. CDR1 and CDR2 from the germline V gene are SQVTM and ANQGSEA. Trimming at V came to 6 bases and at J to 6 bases, leaving 14 bases not matched to a gene. Documented time point: newly diagnosed GD, antithyroid drugs for less than 3 months. There was RNA extracted from PBMCs, and the TCR library was made from it. These same data were also listed under a study on T cells in Graves' hyperthyroidism and ophthalmopathy.

J is TRBJ2-1 and V is TRBV29-1, with TRBD1 matching 7 bases. This material consisted of peripheral blood mononuclear cells (PBMCs), taken at new diagnosis, from a patient treated with antithyroid drugs. This clonotype was sampled from a young woman with Graves disease. DNA of the CDR3: TGCAGCGTCGTAAAGGACAGGCAGATTAGCAATGAGCAGTTCTTC. It yields the protein CSVVKDRQISNEQFF.